This T cell receptor beta chain comes out of a study of shared clonotypes between healthy human individuals. Whole-study findings and limits: Sharing across four donors was highest in naive CD4 (roughly 5%) and lowest in memory CD8 (approximately 0.4%).

Sequencing was performed with immunoSEQ multiplex PCR; in TCRdb, only in-frame clones are kept and a portion is missing. The sample lists 850,000 to 1,200,000 clones; more than 60% were seen once. The V gene end was trimmed by 8 bases and the J gene end by 4 bases; junction bases not matched to a gene: 4. Germline CDR1 reads SGHRS; CDR2 reads YFSETQ. CDR3 size: 13 residues. In this sample, this clone turned up many times. The antigen remains unidentified. The V and J genes are TRBV5-1 and TRBJ2-3; 10 bases line up with TRBD2. The specimen was memory CD4+ T cells sorted from blood. Subset: CD45RA-negative fraction. The TCR was taken from a man aged 18 to 29 in good health. In nucleotides, the CDR3 is TGCGCCAGTTACAGCGGGAGGGCAGATACGCAGTATTTT. Its translation: CASYSGRADTQYF.